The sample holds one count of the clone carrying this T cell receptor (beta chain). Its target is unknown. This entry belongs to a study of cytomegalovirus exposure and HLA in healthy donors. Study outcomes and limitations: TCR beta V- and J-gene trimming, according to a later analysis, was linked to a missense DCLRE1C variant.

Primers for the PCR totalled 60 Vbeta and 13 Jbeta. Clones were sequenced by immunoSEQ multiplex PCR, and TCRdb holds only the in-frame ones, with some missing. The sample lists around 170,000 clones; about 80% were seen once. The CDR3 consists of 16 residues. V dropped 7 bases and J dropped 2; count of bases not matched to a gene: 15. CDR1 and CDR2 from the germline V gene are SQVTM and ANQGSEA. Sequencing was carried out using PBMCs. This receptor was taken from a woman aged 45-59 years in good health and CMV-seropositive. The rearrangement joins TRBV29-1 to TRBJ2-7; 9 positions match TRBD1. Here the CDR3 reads CSGEMGRDRATYEQYF. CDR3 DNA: TGCAGCGGAGAAATGGGCCGGGACAGGGCTACCTACGAGCAGTACTTC.